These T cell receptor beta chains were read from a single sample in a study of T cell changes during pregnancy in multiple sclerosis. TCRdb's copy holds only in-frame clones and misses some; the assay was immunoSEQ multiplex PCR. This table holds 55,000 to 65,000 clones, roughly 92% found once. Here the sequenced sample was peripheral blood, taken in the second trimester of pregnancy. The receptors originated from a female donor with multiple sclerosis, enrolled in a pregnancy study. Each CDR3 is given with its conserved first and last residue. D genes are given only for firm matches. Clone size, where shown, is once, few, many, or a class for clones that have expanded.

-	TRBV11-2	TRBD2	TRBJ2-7	CASSSLRGSGRAGYEQYF	TGTGCCAGCAGCTCCCTCCGGGGTAGCGGGAGGGCGGGTTACGAGCAGTACTTC
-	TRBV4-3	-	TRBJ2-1	CASSQDSNEQFF	TGCGCCAGCAGCCAAGATAGCAATGAGCAGTTCTTC
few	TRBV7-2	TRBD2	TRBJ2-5	CASSLAREVETQYF	TGTGCCAGCAGCTTAGCGCGGGAGGTAGAGACCCAGTACTTC
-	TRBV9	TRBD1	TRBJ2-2	CASSGPGQGAGELFF	TGTGCCAGCAGCGGTCCGGGACAGGGGGCCGGGGAGCTGTTTTTT
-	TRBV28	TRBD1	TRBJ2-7	CASSLPGTGQNSYEQYF	TGTGCCAGCAGTTTACCCGGGACAGGGCAAAACTCCTACGAGCAGTACTTC
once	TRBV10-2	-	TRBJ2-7	CASSPRGEQYF	TGCGCCAGCAGCCCCAGGGGCGAGCAGTACTTC
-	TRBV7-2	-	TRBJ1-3	CASNAGGPATIYF	TGTGCCAGCAATGCGGGGGGGCCGGCCACCATATATTTT
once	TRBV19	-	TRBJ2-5	CASSAGTQETQYF	TGTGCCAGTAGTGCCGGGACTCAAGAGACCCAGTACTTC
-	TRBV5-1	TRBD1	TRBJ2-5	CASSSGGQGASETQYF	TGCGCCAGCAGCTCTGGGGGACAGGGGGCGTCGGAGACCCAGTACTTC
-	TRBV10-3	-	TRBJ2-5	CAISVSGAETQYF	TGTGCCATCAGTGTATCTGGGGCTGAGACCCAGTACTTC
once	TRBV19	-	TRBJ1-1	CASSIQGNTEAFF	TGTGCCAGTAGTATACAGGGGAACACTGAAGCTTTCTTT
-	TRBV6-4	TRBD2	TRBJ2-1	CASSEDTSGSNEQFF	TGTGCCAGCAGTGAGGATACTAGCGGGTCGAATGAGCAGTTCTTC
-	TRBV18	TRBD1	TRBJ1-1	CASSPPQGAGFEAFF	TGTGCCAGCTCACCACCTCAGGGGGCCGGTTTTGAAGCTTTCTTT
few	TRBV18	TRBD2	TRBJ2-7	CASSPPGLGIYEQYF	TGTGCCAGCTCACCACCGGGACTAGGAATCTACGAGCAGTACTTC
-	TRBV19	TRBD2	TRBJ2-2	CASSGRAKTGELFF	TGTGCCAGTAGCGGGAGGGCCAAGACCGGGGAGCTGTTTTTT
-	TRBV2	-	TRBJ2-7	CASSGSGYEQYF	TGTGCCAGCAGCGGAAGCGGCTACGAGCAGTACTTC
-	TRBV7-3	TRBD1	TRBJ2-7	CASSYRPGQGYEQYF	TGTGCCAGCAGCTACCGCCCCGGACAGGGCTACGAGCAGTACTTC
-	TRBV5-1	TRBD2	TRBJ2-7	CASSLGTSPLYEQYF	TGCGCCAGCAGCTTAGGGACTAGCCCACTCTACGAGCAGTACTTC
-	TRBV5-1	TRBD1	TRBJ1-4	CASSMGQGNEKLFF	TGCGCCAGCAGCATGGGACAGGGGAACGAAAAACTGTTTTTT
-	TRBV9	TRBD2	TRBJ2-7	CASSVLAGVSGEQYF	TGTGCCAGCAGCGTACTAGCGGGAGTAAGTGGCGAGCAGTACTTC
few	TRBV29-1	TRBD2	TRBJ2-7	CSVVGGTSDLYEQYF	TGCAGCGTTGTTGGGGGGACTAGCGACCTCTACGAGCAGTACTTC
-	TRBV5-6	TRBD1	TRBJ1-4	CASSGATGFKEKLFF	TGTGCCAGCAGCGGGGCGACAGGGTTTAAAGAAAAACTGTTTTTT
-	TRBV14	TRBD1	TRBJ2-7	CASSQVGLDRVVSYEQYF	TGTGCCAGCAGCCAAGTCGGGCTTGACAGGGTGGTTTCCTACGAGCAGTACTTC
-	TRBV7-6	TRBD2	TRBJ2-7	CASSLGGELTYEQYF	TGTGCCAGCAGCTTGGGAGGGGAACTTACCTACGAGCAGTACTTC
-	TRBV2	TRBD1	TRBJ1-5	CASSSQGAGGQPQHF	TGTGCCAGCAGTTCCCAGGGGGCAGGGGGACAGCCCCAGCATTTT
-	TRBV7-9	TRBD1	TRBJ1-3	CASSFFPGQGTSGNTIYF	TGTGCCAGCAGCTTCTTCCCGGGACAGGGGACCTCTGGAAACACCATATATTTT
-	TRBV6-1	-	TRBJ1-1	CASSDQQGEAFF	TGTGCCAGCAGTGACCAACAGGGTGAAGCTTTCTTT
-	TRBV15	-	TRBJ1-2	CATSSRREPNYGYTF	TGTGCCACCAGCAGCAGGAGGGAACCTAACTATGGCTACACCTTC
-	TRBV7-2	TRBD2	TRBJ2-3	CASSLGGGRDTQYF	TGTGCCAGCAGCTTAGGGGGAGGGCGTGATACGCAGTATTTT
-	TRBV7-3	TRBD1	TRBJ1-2	CASSSNTGDGYTF	TGTGCCAGCAGCTCTAATACAGGGGATGGCTACACCTTC
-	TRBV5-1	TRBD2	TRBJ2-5	CASSPVAGGVSETQYF	TGCGCCAGCAGCCCTGTAGCGGGAGGGGTGTCAGAGACCCAGTACTTC
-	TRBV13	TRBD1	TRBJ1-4	CASSSVDREGGEKLFF	TGTGCCAGCAGCTCGGTCGACAGGGAAGGGGGAGAAAAACTGTTTTTT
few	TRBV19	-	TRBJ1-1	CASSIGLQGWLYTEAFF	TGTGCCAGTAGTATAGGATTACAGGGTTGGTTGTACACTGAAGCTTTCTTT
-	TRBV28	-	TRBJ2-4	CASSLWFGQPTDIQYF	TGTGCCAGCAGTTTATGGTTCGGACAGCCAACGGACATTCAGTACTTC
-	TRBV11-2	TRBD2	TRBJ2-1	CASSLSPFSGRSYNEQFF	TGTGCCAGCAGCTTAAGTCCCTTTAGCGGGAGATCCTACAATGAGCAGTTCTTC
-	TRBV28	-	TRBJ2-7	CASSLAGYEQYF	TGTGCCAGCAGCTTAGCAGGGTACGAGCAGTACTTC
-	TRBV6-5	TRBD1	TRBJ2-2	CASSYQTGAENLFF	TGTGCCAGCAGTTACCAGACAGGGGCGGAAAACCTGTTTTTT
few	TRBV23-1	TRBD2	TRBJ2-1	CANNNTSGSSYNEQFF	TGCGCCAACAATAACACTAGCGGGAGCTCCTACAATGAGCAGTTCTTC
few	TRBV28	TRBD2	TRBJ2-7	CATQSLAGGGYEQYF	TGTGCCACCCAGAGCTTAGCGGGAGGAGGATACGAGCAGTACTTC
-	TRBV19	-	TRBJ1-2	CASSIDSAGPLYGYTF	TGTGCCAGTAGTATAGACTCGGCAGGGCCCCTCTATGGCTACACCTTC
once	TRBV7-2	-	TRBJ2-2	CASSLFPGDTGELFF	TGTGCCAGCAGCTTATTTCCGGGGGACACCGGGGAGCTGTTTTTT
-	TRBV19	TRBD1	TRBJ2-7	CASSRGQGYEQYF	TGTGCCAGTAGTAGGGGACAGGGCTACGAGCAGTACTTC
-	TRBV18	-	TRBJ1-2	CASSPQRQEVYGYTF	TGTGCCAGCTCACCACAGAGACAGGAGGTCTATGGCTACACCTTC
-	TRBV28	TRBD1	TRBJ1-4	CASSSADRAEKLFF	TGTGCCAGCAGTTCCGCGGACAGGGCCGAAAAACTGTTTTTT
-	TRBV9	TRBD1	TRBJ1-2	CASITGQGYGYTF	TGTGCCAGCATTACCGGACAGGGGTATGGCTACACCTTC
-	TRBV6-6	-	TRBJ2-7	CASSYAGQSYEQYF	TGTGCCAGCAGTTACGCGGGACAGTCCTACGAGCAGTACTTC
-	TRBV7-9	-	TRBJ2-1	CASSLASQGEQFF	TGTGCCAGCAGCTTAGCCTCGCAGGGGGAGCAGTTCTTC
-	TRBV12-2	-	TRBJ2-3	CASRLVKVAGTDTQYF	TGTGCAAGTCGCTTAGTTAAGGTGGCGGGCACAGATACGCAGTATTTT
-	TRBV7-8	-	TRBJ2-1	CASSPRTGESSYNEQFF	TGTGCCAGCAGCCCCAGGACTGGGGAAAGCTCCTACAATGAGCAGTTCTTC
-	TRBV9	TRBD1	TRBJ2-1	CASSVARQGEEQFF	TGTGCCAGCAGCGTAGCTCGACAGGGAGAGGAGCAGTTCTTC
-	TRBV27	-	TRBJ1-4	CASSFYPPRGGIEKLFF	TGTGCCAGCAGTTTCTACCCCCCCAGAGGCGGAATCGAAAAACTGTTTTTT
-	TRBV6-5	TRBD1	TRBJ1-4	CASSTIQGGNEKLFF	TGTGCCAGCAGTACTATACAGGGGGGGAATGAAAAACTGTTTTTT
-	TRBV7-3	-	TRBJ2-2	CASGARGSGELFF	TGTGCCAGCGGGGCCAGGGGCTCCGGGGAGCTGTTTTTT
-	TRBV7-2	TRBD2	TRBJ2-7	CASRYLAGLSYEQYF	TGTGCCAGCAGATATCTAGCGGGCCTCTCCTACGAGCAGTACTTC
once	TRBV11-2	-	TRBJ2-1	CASSLDPISYNEQFF	TGTGCCAGCAGCTTAGACCCAATTTCCTACAATGAGCAGTTCTTC